The present T cell receptor beta chain was sequenced within a study of radiation and T cells in renal cell carcinoma (dated by TCRdb to 2020 to 2022). Notes on the research overall: The samples were obtained from a clinical trial, where primary renal cell carcinomas were treated with 15 Gy stereotactic body radiation therapy and then removed by nephrectomy 4 weeks afterward. In total, some 50 samples underwent TCR beta sequencing: 25 or so tumors plus 27 peripheral blood samples. Across all 50 or so samples, more than 4,000,000 unique CDR3 nucleotide sequences, encoding roughly 2,600,000 unique CDR3 amino acid sequences, were identified.

The germline ends are 10 bases apart after V is trimmed by 0 bases and J by 4 bases. Reading the germline V gene gives CDR1 SGDLS and CDR2 YYNGEE. Counted from cysteine to phenylalanine, this CDR3 has 15 amino acids. Only the CDR3 part of the read is kept: 45 bases, read in frame from the first base. In light of the paper, this sample's time point label describes: baseline pretreatment blood. Per the publication, the treatment or condition label means: 15 Gy SBRT to primary tumor, nephrectomy 4 weeks later. Serial peripheral blood from radiation-treated patients was sampled at baseline, 2 weeks and 4 weeks after SBRT to track tumor-enriched clonotypes. Every patient's renal cell carcinoma showed clear cell pathology. Genomic DNA for TCR sequencing was prepared using the QIAamp DNA Blood Mini Kit (Qiagen). Only samples passing all quality control checks were included in the analyses. General study outcomes and caveats: In blood, the top tumor clonotypes increased between baseline and 2 weeks post-radiation and then shrank by 4 weeks, which suggests that tumor-resident clones expanded only transiently. Because pretreatment tumor biopsies were not available, the baseline intratumoral presence of clonotypes could not be determined. Blood repertoire dynamics were not followed beyond 4 weeks after treatment. With a single-armed trial design, the study had no way to address how radiation dose or scheduling affects the TCR repertoire.

TCR beta libraries were generated from genomic DNA with the immunoSEQ kit, following the manufacturer's recommendations. To prepare the libraries, a first multiplex PCR with proprietary primers was run, followed by a second PCR that added unique barcodes, and a bead cleanup was done after each round. A kit-provided positive control reaction and a negative control reaction were included in every sample batch. The final libraries were assessed on an Agilent 4200 TapeStation D1000 ScreenTape, pooled by volume, and quantified by qPCR. An Illumina NextSeq500 fitted with a MidOutput 150-cycle cartridge performed the sequencing, running 156 Read1 cycles and 15 Index1 cycles with the kit's custom primers. The pooled library was loaded at 0.9 to 1 pM with an approximately 21% PhiX control spike-in. In the original analysis: Vendor-processed data were analyzed in R, and a clonotype was defined as all T cells sharing the same CDR3 nucleotide sequence. For clone abundance analyses, frequencies were normalized to the 10,000 most abundant clones per sample. Public T cell clones, which averaged fewer than five per sample, were excluded before analysis. An abundance difference of at least 32-fold between compartments was the criterion for calling clonotypes tumor-enriched or baseline blood-enriched. Clonotypes expanded or contracted between blood time points were identified with a beta-binomial differential abundance model. Similarity between tumor and blood repertoires was quantified using the Baroni-Urbani and Buser coefficient, and groups were compared with two-tailed Wilcoxon tests in R. What TCRdb holds here is the immuneACCESS table cut down to in-frame rearrangements. Part of the clones is not present; checked against another copy, under half of the missing clones reflect an unresolved V gene, and the others are unexplained. The V and J calls and clone size were taken over from that table, and D and trimming were inferred from the DNA. The sample table holds about 150,000 clones, of which roughly 84% were seen once. The ten largest clones represent approximately 12% of the sample.

In regard to this clone: Its antigen remains undetermined. The sample holds no much larger clone one base away, and base qualities are not on file.

This specimen consisted of blood, obtained from a patient whose treatment included radiotherapy and nephrectomy. The chain was built from TRBV9 and TRBJ1-4; possibly the D gene is TRBD1, per 5 matching bases. The TCR comes from a woman aged 45-59 years with renal cell carcinoma. The CDR3 here reads CASSVVSGSNEKLFF. The nucleotide sequence reads as follows: TGTGCCAGCAGCGTAGTATCAGGGAGTAATGAAAAACTGTTTTTT.